Below, 10 T cell receptor beta chains from the same sample are listed, as sequenced in a study of blood T cell repertoires in COVID-19. Some clones are missing from TCRdb's copy, which holds only in-frame ones; the method was immunoSEQ multiplex PCR. The table includes tens of thousands of clones, 60% to 85% detected once. Specimen: peripheral blood. The receptors come from a human donor in a cohort sampled during active COVID-19.

This chain joins TRBV25-1 and TRBJ2-7, with 11 nucleotides matching TRBD2. The V segment lost 9 bases and the J segment 1 base; nucleotides outside the gene matches: 8. The CDR3 extends over 15 amino acids. Germline values: CDR1 MGHDK, CDR2 SYGVNS. The CDR3 protein is CASTGLAGLSYEQYF. CDR3 nucleotides: TGTGCCAGTACTGGACTAGCGGGCCTATCCTACGAGCAGTACTTC.

This clone was counted between two and nine times. The V and J genes are TRBV6-6 and TRBJ1-4; 9 bases map to TRBD1. The CDR3 is 16 amino acids. With 3 bases clipped from V and 8 bases from J, the junction kept 10 bases outside the gene matches. CDR1 is MNHNY, CDR2 SVGAGI, per germline (reference sequence). CDR3 sequence: CASSYPPGTGREKLFF. The CDR3 region has the DNA TGTGCCAGCAGTTATCCCCCCGGGACAGGGCGCGAAAAACTGTTTTTT.

The CDR3: CASSLAVYNEQFF. CDR3 sequence (DNA): TGTGCCAGCAGCCTAGCGGTCTACAATGAGCAGTTCTTC. V usage is TRBV4-2 and J usage is TRBJ2-1; TRBD2 is a possible D gene (6 bases). V was clipped by 4 bases and J by 3 bases, with 7 bases between them. The germline gives CDR1 LGHNA, CDR2 YNFKEQ. The CDR3 is 13 residues long.

V is TRBV19 and J is TRBJ1-4; D possibly corresponds to TRBD1 (5 bases). V was shortened by 6 bases and J by 5 bases, with 19 bases between the two germline ends. Per germline, CDR1 LNHDA and CDR2 SQIVND (reference sequence). This CDR3 contains 16 residues. CDR3 residues: CASRPLAGETNEKLFF. CDR3 bases: TGTGCCAGTAGACCCCTAGCGGGGGAGACCAATGAAAAACTGTTTTTT.

J is TRBJ1-1 and V is TRBV9, with 7 bases lining up with TRBD1. CDR1 and CDR2 (germline): SGDLS, YYNGEE. The ends lost 7 bases at V and 1 base at J; junction bases unmatched: 10. This CDR3 region has 15 residues. CDR3 DNA sequence: TGTGCCAGCCGACCCCCCGGGACAGCGAACACTGAAGCTTTCTTT. Translated, it gives CASRPPGTANTEAFF.

The V and J genes are TRBV5-6 and TRBJ2-7; 8 bases are a match to TRBD1. CDR3 length equals 14 residues. Germline CDR1 reads SGHDT; CDR2 reads YYEEEE. Losses at the gene ends were 2 bases for V and 3 bases for J; bases not matched to a gene: 4. CDR3 sequence reads: CASSFQGASYEQYF. The CDR3 nucleotides are TGTGCCAGCAGCTTCCAGGGGGCTAGCTACGAGCAGTACTTC.

The chain has TRBV5-1 and TRBJ1-1, with D perhaps matching TRBD1 (6 bases). With 4 bases removed from V and 2 bases from J, the gap between germline ends came to 12 bases. CDR1 is SGHRS and CDR2 is YFSETQ in the germline V gene. There are 14 residues in the CDR3. The CDR3 DNA sequence: TGCGCCAGCAGCCTACGACAGGTTAACACTGAAGCTTTCTTT. This translates into CASSLRQVNTEAFF.

The CDR3 sequence: CASSYSSTGGTEAFF. The CDR3 DNA is TGTGCCAGCAGTTACTCCTCGACGGGTGGGACTGAAGCTTTCTTT. The chain employs TRBV6-5 and TRBJ1-1, with D unclear. The germline CDR1 and CDR2 sequences are MNHEY and SVGAGI. This CDR3 spans 15 amino acids. Trimming left V 0 bases short and J 5 bases short, with 13 bases between.

This clone occurred a few times. The genes are TRBV13 and TRBJ1-1, with 10 bases aligning to TRBD1. Germline assignment: CDR1 PRHDT and CDR2 FYEKMQ (reference sequence). The CDR3 contains 18 residues. J gave up 1 base and V 0 bases, and 8 bases lay outside the gene matches. CDR3 amino acids: CASSLGFFWTGGNTEAFF. The CDR3 coding sequence is TGTGCCAGCAGCTTAGGTTTTTTTTGGACAGGGGGGAACACTGAAGCTTTCTTT.

The rearrangement links TRBV11-2 to TRBJ1-1, with unresolved D. V lost 5 bases and J lost 0, with 13 bases in between. This CDR3 contains 15 residues. Per germline, CDR1 SGHAT and CDR2 FQNNGV. The DNA for the CDR3 is TGTGCCAGCAGCCCTGAGCGGGGAATGAACACTGAAGCTTTCTTT. Protein sequence: CASSPERGMNTEAFF.